This TCR beta chain was sequenced during a study of blood T cell repertoires in COVID-19. Generated by immunoSEQ multiplex PCR, the TCRdb table keeps only in-frame clones and is missing some. The table shows 120,000 to 150,000 clones, with around 82% occurring only once. This receptor was obtained from a man between 40 and 49 years old with acute COVID-19. Material for sequencing was PBMCs or T cells enriched from blood (not recorded which).

The DNA of the CDR3 is TGTGCCAGCAGTTTACCAGGACTAGCGGGAGGCGAGCAGTTCTTC. Protein sequence: CASSLPGLAGGEQFF. This chain links TRBV27 with TRBJ2-1; TRBD2 aligns across 14 bases. The CDR3 is made up of 15 amino acids. J was trimmed by 10 bases and V by 2 bases; bases with no gene match: 4. CDR1 MNHEY and CDR2 SMNVEV come from the germline V gene (reference sequence).